This T cell receptor beta chain emerged from a study of shared clonotypes between healthy human individuals. This table comes from immunoSEQ multiplex PCR, and its TCRdb copy is limited to in-frame clones, with some not included. The sample carries some 2.1 million clones, around 96% recorded once. Trimming cost V 5 bases and J 3 bases, with 11 bases left between them. The CDR3 covers 13 residues. Germline V gene data show CDR1 as MNHEY and CDR2 as SMNVEV (reference sequence). Only CD45RO-negative cells positively selected for CCR7 counted as naive CD8 cells, so terminally differentiated effector memory CD45RA+ cells were excluded.

The clonotype originates from a man between 18 and 35 years old in good health. The rearrangement joins TRBV27 to TRBJ2-7; D is uncertain. Source material: naive CD8+ T cells sorted from blood. The CDR3 loop reads CASSQMRHYEQYF. CDR3 DNA: TGTGCCAGCAGTCAAATGAGGCACTACGAGCAGTACTTC.